The 31 T cell receptor beta chains listed next were all sequenced from one sample in a study of T cell repertoires in cytomegalovirus infection. TCRdb reprocessed the reads via MiXCR and lists one record per CDR3 protein. This table holds 600,000 to 700,000 distinct CDR3 sequences, 30% to 40% found once. The antigens for these receptors are not known. This specimen was cultured PBMCs, taken from culture after CMV antigen stimulation. Source of these receptors: a human donor in good health (CMV status not recorded). Some clones in this sample may be carry-over from other donors' samples.

This clonotype was seen a few times. This CDR3 is CASSLRGQGVTNTEAFF. For the CDR3, the DNA is TGTGCCAGCAGTTTAAGGGGACAGGGAGTAACGAACACTGAAGCTTTCTTT. The chain uses TRBV12-3 or TRBV12-4 and TRBJ1-1, with 9 nucleotides matching TRBD1. The trim removed 2 bases at V and 1 base at J, leaving 8 bases unmatched. The length of the CDR3 is 17 residues.

This sequence joins TRBV12-3 or TRBV12-4 and TRBJ1-1; D remains ambiguous. V was pared by 6 bases and J by 3 bases, with 14 bases between. This CDR3 has 14 amino acids. Here the CDR3 DNA reads TGTGCCAGCAGAACGTTCCAAAGGGACACTGAAGCTTTCTTT. Translation gives CASRTFQRDTEAFF.

The V gene is TRBV20-1, the J gene TRBJ1-1, with D tentatively TRBD1 (5 bases). The CDR3 has 13 residues. Trimming removed 1 base from V and 3 bases from J, with 9 bases in between. Germline CDR1 DFQATT, CDR2 SNEGSKA (reference sequence). Here the CDR3 reads CSARVGGDTEAFF. CDR3 bases: TGCAGTGCTAGAGTTGGGGGGGACACTGAAGCTTTCTTT.

In its sample, this clonotype was seen a few times. J is TRBJ2-3 and V is TRBV7-9, with D perhaps TRBD2 (5 bases). V was trimmed by 5 bases and J by 4 bases, leaving 13 bases between them. Germline-derived CDR1 and CDR2 are SEHNR and FQNEAQ (reference sequence). This CDR3 region has 14 residues. The CDR3 reads CASSPEALPDTQYF. CDR3 nucleotide sequence: TGTGCCAGCAGCCCGGAGGCTCTCCCAGATACGCAGTATTTT.

This clonotype turned up a few times. The rearrangement uses TRBV7-2 and TRBJ2-7; 7 positions match TRBD2. Germline values: CDR1 SGHTA, CDR2 FQGNSA. The CDR3 is 14 amino acids. V trimming: 3 bases; J trimming: 0 bases; junction bases outside the gene matches: 2. The CDR3 nucleotides read TGTGCCAGCAGCTTTACTAGCGACTCCTACGAGCAGTACTTC. Protein: CASSFTSDSYEQYF. Variable domain in full (rest from reference TRBV7-2 and TRBJ2-7): GAGVSQSPSNKVTEKGKDVELRCDPISGHTALYWYRQSLGQGLEFLIYFQGNSAPDKSGLPSDRFSAERTGGSVSTLTIQRTQQEDSAVYLCASSFTSDSYEQYFGPGTRLTVT.

V and J are TRBV12-3 or TRBV12-4 and TRBJ2-5; 8 bases are a match to TRBD2. Germline trimming cut 6 bases from V and 5 bases from J; bases unmatched to any gene: 17. The CDR3 is 17 residues long. The chain's CDR3 is CASSPGLADGWGETQYF. As DNA, the CDR3 is TGTGCCAGCAGCCCAGGACTAGCAGATGGTTGGGGGGAGACCCAGTACTTC.

V and J are TRBV19 and TRBJ1-1; the match to TRBD1 covers 9 bases. The length of the CDR3 is 15 residues. The junction had 11 bases not matched to a gene; V was cut back by 6 bases and J by 6 bases. Per the germline V gene, CDR1 is LNHDA and CDR2 is SQIVND (reference sequence). CDR3 DNA: TGTGCCAGTAGGGACAGGGGTTTCGGATACGCTGAAGCTTTCTTT. Translating it yields CASRDRGFGYAEAFF.

This chain joins TRBV28 and TRBJ1-4; perhaps TRBD1 as D (5 bases). Trimming shortened V by 5 bases and J by 8 bases, and 24 bases separated the two germline ends. Germline CDR1 is MDHEN and CDR2 is SYDVKM. The CDR3 contains 17 residues. CDR3 sequence: CASSPPTGTPLGEKLFF. In nucleotides, the CDR3 is TGTGCCAGCAGTCCTCCAACCGGGACGCCTTTAGGGGAAAAACTGTTTTTT. Based on the CDR3 plus reference TRBV28 and TRBJ1-4, the full variable domain is DVKVTQSSRYLVKRTGEKVFLECVQDMDHENMFWYRQDPGLGLRLIYFSYDVKMKEKGDIPEGYSVSREKKERFSLILESASTNQTSMYLCASSPPTGTPLGEKLFFGSGTQLSVL.

The chain joins TRBV5-4 to TRBJ2-3, with D possibly TRBD1 on 6 matching bases. Germline loops: CDR1 SGHNT, CDR2 YYREEE (reference sequence). V was clipped by 5 bases and J by 2 bases, with 12 bases between them. This CDR3 has 14 residues. The CDR3 DNA reads TGTGCCAGCAGTATAACAGGGTCCACAGATACGCAGTATTTT. It translates to CASSITGSTDTQYF.

With respect to this clonotype: The junction and the germline gene differ at one end; a read error may be behind it. The V call is TRBV4-1, the J call TRBJ2-3, with 8 positions matching TRBD2. Germline values: CDR1 MGHRA, CDR2 YSYEKL. The length of the CDR3 is 17 residues. The chain's CDR3 is CASSQGRARTSRDTQYF. DNA for the CDR3: TGCGCCAGCAGCCAAGGCCGGGCTAGGACTAGCAGAGATACGCAGTATTTT.

This chain joins TRBV7-9 and TRBJ1-2; D may be TRBD1 (5 bases). Trimming left V 5 bases short and J 1 base short, with 11 bases between. This CDR3 comprises 14 residues. Germline CDR1 and CDR2: SEHNR and FQNEAQ (reference sequence). The CDR3 protein is CASSPRQSNYGYTF. The CDR3 nucleotides are TGTGCCAGCAGCCCTAGACAGAGTAACTATGGCTACACCTTC.

The V gene is TRBV20-1, the J gene TRBJ2-3; the D is unclear. Germline loops: CDR1 DFQATT, CDR2 SNEGSKA (reference sequence). V lost 4 bases and J 1 base, leaving 15 bases between the germline ends. The CDR3 spans 15 residues. CDR3 DNA sequence: TGCAGTGCTATACAACTCCTATCACGCACAGATACGCAGTATTTT. Translating gives CSAIQLLSRTDTQYF.

This clonotype has at least ten counts. The gene calls are TRBV7-2 and TRBJ1-2, with D uncertain. The CDR3 length is 14 residues. Germline V lookup: CDR1 SGHTA, CDR2 FQGNSA. The ends were cut back, 0 bases at V and 8 bases at J, with 13 bases in the middle. This CDR3 reads CASSLASVIQGYTF. The CDR3 nucleotides are TGTGCCAGCAGCTTAGCGTCGGTAATCCAGGGCTACACCTTC. The whole variable domain, remainder taken from reference TRBV7-2 and TRBJ1-2, is GAGVSQSPSNKVTEKGKDVELRCDPISGHTALYWYRQSLGQGLEFLIYFQGNSAPDKSGLPSDRFSAERTGGSVSTLTIQRTQQEDSAVYLCASSLASVIQGYTFGSGTRLTVV.

This clonotype has a count of ten or more. The chain links TRBV7-8 to TRBJ2-7; D is perhaps TRBD2 (5 bases). The CDR3 is 14 residues long. Per germline, CDR1 SGHVS and CDR2 FQNEAQ. V lost 3 bases and J 3 bases, leaving 12 bases between the germline ends. CDR3 protein: CASSFGGGRYEQYF. The DNA for the CDR3 is TGTGCCAGCAGCTTTGGAGGAGGCCGCTACGAGCAGTACTTC.

In this sample, this clonotype turned up many times. This chain joins TRBV7-8 and TRBJ2-7; 7 bases line up with TRBD1. There are 15 residues in the CDR3. Germline V gene lookup returns CDR1 SGHVS and CDR2 FQNEAQ. V lost 1 base, J lost 3 bases, and 6 bases stayed unmatched. CDR3 region: CASSLGGTVGYEQYF. The CDR3 region has the DNA TGTGCCAGCAGCTTAGGGGGGACAGTGGGCTACGAGCAGTACTTC.

This sequence joins TRBV5-4 and TRBJ2-1; 8 positions match TRBD1. The CDR3 is 15 amino acids. Trimming at V came to 5 bases and at J to 3 bases, leaving 7 bases not matched to a gene. Per the germline V gene, CDR1 is SGHNT and CDR2 is YYREEE (reference sequence). CDR3 nucleotide sequence: TGTGCCAGCAGGATCGACAGGGGAAGCTACAATGAGCAGTTCTTC. Protein product: CASRIDRGSYNEQFF.

This clonotype was counted only a few times. The V and J genes are TRBV14 and TRBJ1-1; 8 bases line up with TRBD1. Germline V gene data show CDR1 as SGHDN and CDR2 as FVKESK. The trim removed 4 bases at V and 7 bases at J, leaving 5 bases unmatched. CDR3 length: 13 residues. The CDR3 loop is CASSLLDRDEAFF. CDR3 coding DNA: TGTGCCAGCAGCCTTTTGGACAGGGATGAAGCTTTCTTT.

This clonotype was recorded a few times. The rearrangement links TRBV7-6 to TRBJ2-1, with TRBD2 matching 7 bases. The CDR3 spans 13 residues. With V trimmed by 3 bases and J by 10 bases, 6 bases remained unmatched. CDR1 and CDR2 (germline): SGHVS, FNYEAQ. CDR3: CASSFMGGGEQFF. The CDR3 nucleotides are TGTGCCAGCAGCTTCATGGGGGGGGGGGAGCAGTTCTTC. The complete variable domain, with remaining parts taken from reference TRBV7-6 and TRBJ2-1, reads GAGVSQSPRYKVTKRGQDVALRCDPISGHVSLYWYRQALGQGPEFLTYFNYEAQQDKSGLPNDRFSAERPEGSISTLTIQRTEQRDSAMYRCASSFMGGGEQFFGPGTRLTVL.

The rearrangement joins TRBV7-9 to TRBJ2-1, with 7 bases identical to TRBD1. The CDR3 sequence is 16 residues long. The ends lost 1 base at V and 7 bases at J; junction bases unmatched: 10. Germline loops: CDR1 SEHNR, CDR2 FQNEAQ (reference sequence). The CDR3 DNA sequence: TGTGCCAGCAGCTTAGGGGGGACAGTAATCCCAAATGAGCAGTTCTTC. Translation: CASSLGGTVIPNEQFF.

DNA of the CDR3: TGCGCCAGCAGCTTGGCCTCGGACAGTTCCTACAATGAGCAGTTCTTC. Its translation: CASSLASDSSYNEQFF. The chain uses TRBV5-1 and TRBJ2-1, with D possibly TRBD1 on 6 matching bases. Germline assignment: CDR1 SGHRS and CDR2 YFSETQ. The V end was cut by 0 bases, the J end by 1 base, with 11 bases between. The length of the CDR3 is 16 residues.

This clonotype was found a few times. The CDR3 DNA follows: TGCGCCAGCAGCCGTGTAGAGGATGAGCAGTTCTTC. Translation: CASSRVEDEQFF. V gene TRBV4-1 combines with J gene TRBJ2-1; D is unresolved. Germline CDR1 is MGHRA and CDR2 is YSYEKL. This CDR3 contains 12 residues. The V end was cut by 4 bases, the J end by 8 bases, with 9 bases between.

This chain joins TRBV18 and TRBJ2-5; D is undetermined. The germline gives CDR1 KGHSH, CDR2 LQKENI. The CDR3 length is 12 residues. V shed 6 bases and J shed 5 bases, with 10 bases lying between them. For the CDR3, the DNA is TGTGCCAGCTCCCCTTCTAGTGAGACCCAGTACTTC. Its protein product is CASSPSSETQYF. Combining the CDR3 with reference TRBV18 and TRBJ2-5 gives the whole variable domain NAGVMQNPRHLVRRRGQEARLRCSPMKGHSHVYWYRQLPEEGLKFMVYLQKENIIDESGMPKERFSAEFPKEGPSILRIQQVVRGDSAAYFCASSPSSETQYFGPGTRLLVL.

The V call is TRBV2, the J call TRBJ2-1; D call uncertain. The CDR3 length is 15 residues. V shed 6 bases and J shed 9 bases, with 21 bases lying between them. Germline-derived CDR1 and CDR2 are SNHLY and FYNNEI. The CDR3 here is CASRDHAARLGEQFF. The CDR3 DNA follows: TGTGCCAGCAGGGACCACGCAGCGAGGTTGGGTGAGCAGTTCTTC.

The chain joins TRBV6-6 to TRBJ1-3; D ambiguous. Trimming removed 2 bases from V and 0 bases from J, with 17 bases in between. The CDR3 is 18 amino acids. From germline, CDR1 is MNHNY and CDR2 SVGAGI (reference sequence). CDR3 protein: CASSYEGRGLFSGNTIYF. Written as DNA, the CDR3 is TGTGCCAGCAGTTACGAGGGCAGAGGATTGTTCTCTGGAAACACCATATATTTT.

The chain uses TRBV7-9 and TRBJ1-3; D gene unclear. The CDR3 spans 15 residues. Germline lookup yields CDR1 SEHNR and CDR2 FQNEAQ (reference sequence). Trimming took off 3 bases at V and 1 base at J, with 10 bases between the two ends. The CDR3 coding sequence is TGTGCCAGCAGCTTTGTGGAAGCGTCTGGAAACACCATATATTTT. This translates into CASSFVEASGNTIYF.

This rearrangement joins TRBV12-3 or TRBV12-4 to TRBJ2-2; a possible D gene is TRBD2 (5 bases). The CDR3 is 15 amino acids. Trimming cost V 6 bases and J 4 bases, with 15 bases left between them. The CDR3 reads CASSREGYITGELFF. DNA of the CDR3: TGTGCCAGCAGCCGAGAGGGTTATATCACCGGGGAGCTGTTTTTT.

Note on this clonotype: The final CDR3 position lacks the conserved phenylalanine or tryptophan, pointing to a likely read error. The V call is TRBV6-5, the J call TRBJ2-1, with 7 bases aligning to TRBD2. J gave up 7 bases and V 5 bases, and 14 bases lay outside the gene matches. This CDR3 is built from 16 residues. Germline-derived CDR1 and CDR2 are MNHEY and SVGAGI. CDR3 protein: CASSEWAGRGANEQFV. The CDR3 region has the DNA TGTGCCAGCAGTGAATGGGCGGGGAGGGGAGCGAATGAGCAGTTCGTC.

The CDR3 DNA follows: TGTGCCAGCAGTGAGGGGCAGCCCGAAGAGACCCAGTACTTC. Translation gives CASSEGQPEETQYF. This rearrangement joins TRBV2 to TRBJ2-5; tentatively, D is TRBD1 (5 bases). V lost 3 bases and J 3 bases, leaving 11 bases between the germline ends. This CDR3 has 14 amino acids. The germline gives CDR1 SNHLY, CDR2 FYNNEI.

V and J are TRBV20-1 and TRBJ1-6, with 9 bases matching TRBD1. J gave up 9 bases and V 6 bases, and 12 bases lay outside the gene matches. The CDR3 has 15 amino acids. Per the germline V gene, CDR1 is DFQATT and CDR2 is SNEGSKA (reference sequence). CDR3 amino acids: CSASDRGIVGSPLHF. The CDR3 nucleotides are TGCAGTGCCTCGGACAGGGGAATCGTGGGTTCACCCCTCCACTTT.

There are a few counts of this clonotype. At one end, the junction sequence differs from germline, possibly due to a read error. The V gene is TRBV12-3 or TRBV12-4, the J gene TRBJ2-1; D gene ambiguous. This CDR3 contains 12 residues. CDR3 coding DNA: TGTGCCAGCAGTTTAGGCTTACTCCGAATACTCTTC. It encodes CASSLGLLRILF.

Of note for this clonotype: This may come from a read error, since a much larger clone is one base off. The V and J genes are TRBV28 and TRBJ2-3; no firm D call. The CDR3 is 14 amino acids. The germline gives CDR1 MDHEN, CDR2 SYDVKM. V lost 3 bases to trimming and J lost 4 bases, with 11 bases between them. The CDR3 region has the DNA TGTGCCAGCAGTTTTGGGCTATCCCCAGATACGCAGTATTTT. As protein: CASSFGLSPDTQYF.